The 20 T cell receptor beta chains in this list originate from one sample, sequenced in a study of neurological immune-mediated disorders. One entry per CDR3 protein, called by TCRdb with MiXCR from the 5' RACE reads. The table includes about 66,000 distinct CDR3 sequences, around 3.7% detected once. Material: PBMCs. Receptor source: a man aged 40-49 years with multiple sclerosis.

This chain connects TRBV6-1 to TRBJ1-1; D not certain. CDR1 MNHNS and CDR2 SASEGT come from the germline V gene. CDR3 length equals 12 residues. With 1 base removed from V and 6 bases from J, the gap between germline ends came to 6 bases. Here the CDR3 DNA reads TGTGCCAGCAGTGAAGGGTGGGCTGAAGCTTTCTTT. Translated: CASSEGWAEAFF.

This clonotype has a count of ten or more. CDR3 sequence (DNA): TGTGCCAGCAGCTACGAGAGGGGGGCTGAAGCTTTCTTT. As protein: CASSYERGAEAFF. This chain links TRBV5-5 with TRBJ1-1, with D perhaps matching TRBD1 (6 bases). Germline values: CDR1 SGHKS, CDR2 YYEKEE (reference sequence). V was clipped by 3 bases and J by 6 bases, with 12 bases between them. The CDR3 consists of 13 residues.

This clonotype was recorded at least ten times. The chain links TRBV5-1 to TRBJ2-3; 9 positions match TRBD1. V lost 0 bases and J lost 6; bases outside the gene matches: 5. Germline CDR1 is SGHRS and CDR2 is YFSETQ. The CDR3 has 15 residues. The DNA of the CDR3 is TGCGCCAGCAGCTTGGAACAGGGGGCTTGGGATACGCAGTATTTT. It is translated as CASSLEQGAWDTQYF.

This clonotype was observed many times. The rearrangement joins TRBV20-1 to TRBJ2-2, with no clear D. Germline CDR1 is DFQATT and CDR2 is SNEGSKA (reference sequence). The CDR3 spans 12 residues. Trimming took 5 bases from V and 0 from J, leaving 4 bases between them. CDR3 bases: TGCAGTGCTGGATCGAACACCGGGGAGCTGTTTTTT. This sequence encodes CSAGSNTGELFF.

This clonotype was seen many times. The V call is TRBV5-8, the J call TRBJ1-1; TRBD1 might be the D (6 bases). Germline-derived CDR1 and CDR2 are SGHTS and YDEGEE. Deletions cut 3 bases from V and 4 bases from J, with 16 bases between. CDR3 length: 15 amino acids. CDR3 nucleotide sequence: TGTGCCAGCAGCTCGGGGGGCTGGGGGGGCACTGAAGCTTTCTTT. This translates into CASSSGGWGGTEAFF.

This clonotype has a count of ten or more. This chain connects TRBV5-1 to TRBJ2-2; D is ambiguous. The germline V and J ends were trimmed by 1 base and 0 bases, with 13 bases remaining between them. This CDR3 contains 17 residues. Germline assignment: CDR1 SGHRS and CDR2 YFSETQ. CDR3 loop: CASSLRLLTANTGELFF. The CDR3 nucleotides are TGCGCCAGCAGCTTGAGGTTACTTACCGCGAACACCGGGGAGCTGTTTTTT.

This clonotype came up many times. V is TRBV20-1 and J is TRBJ2-7; the match to TRBD2 covers 12 bases. The V gene's germline CDR1 is DFQATT and CDR2 SNEGSKA (reference sequence). The CDR3 is made up of 15 amino acids. V trimming: 0 bases; J trimming: 9 bases; junction bases outside the gene matches: 9. CDR3 sequence reads: CSARETSGGARRQYF. In DNA form, the CDR3 reads TGCAGTGCTAGAGAGACTAGCGGGGGCGCCAGGCGGCAGTACTTC.

For this clonotype: The CDR3 does not close with the conserved phenylalanine or tryptophan, likely indicating a read error. The CDR3 coding sequence is TGCAGCGTTGTCCCCGGGACTGGAAACACCGGGGAGCTGTTTATT. Its translation is CSVVPGTGNTGELFI. This rearrangement joins TRBV29-1 to TRBJ2-2; TRBD2 might be the D (6 bases). From germline, CDR1 is SQVTM and CDR2 ANQGSEA. V was pared by 4 bases and J by 2 bases, with 14 bases between. The CDR3 length is 15 residues.

This clonotype was found many times. The chain links TRBV4-1 to TRBJ1-1; a weak D match, TRBD1 (5 bases). CDR1 and CDR2 (germline): MGHRA, YSYEKL. V was shortened by 0 bases and J by 3 bases, with 14 bases between the two germline ends. CDR3 length: 16 amino acids. Here the CDR3 reads CASSQDKGTVHTEAFF. CDR3 nucleotide sequence: TGCGCCAGCAGCCAAGATAAAGGGACGGTTCACACTGAAGCTTTCTTT.

There are many counts of this clonotype. The CDR3 DNA is TGTGCCAGCAGTTTAAGGGACACTAATCAGCCCCAGCATTTT. Protein: CASSLRDTNQPQHF. The gene calls are TRBV12-3 or TRBV12-4 and TRBJ1-5; D perhaps matches TRBD1 (6 bases). V was cut by 2 bases and J by 4 bases, with 9 bases left in between. The CDR3 extends over 14 amino acids.

In this sample, this clonotype turned up many times. This chain links TRBV20-1 with TRBJ1-5, with a tentative D call TRBD1 (6 bases). CDR3 length equals 14 residues. V lost 4 bases, J lost 4 bases, and 14 bases lay in between. Germline V gene data show CDR1 as DFQATT and CDR2 as SNEGSKA (reference sequence). The CDR3 DNA reads as TGCAGTGCTACGAGGGGGGGCGGAAATCAGCCCCAGCATTTT. Amino acids: CSATRGGGNQPQHF.

This clonotype was observed many times. This rearrangement joins TRBV20-1 to TRBJ1-4; D uncertain. The CDR3 covers 14 residues. V lost 1 base and J lost 5, with 11 bases in between. The germline CDR1 and CDR2 sequences are DFQATT and SNEGSKA (reference sequence). The CDR3 spells CSARGAGKNEKLFF. CDR3 nucleotides: TGCAGTGCTAGAGGCGCGGGCAAAAATGAAAAACTGTTTTTT.

This clonotype appeared a few times. The junction departs from the called germline gene at one end, perhaps through a read error. The chain uses TRBV7-6 and TRBJ1-1; D may be TRBD1 (6 bases). Germline CDR1 reads SGHVS; CDR2 reads FNYEAQ. The CDR3 extends over 12 amino acids. CDR3 in DNA: TGTGACAGCAGCACAGCGACAGGTCCAGCTTTCTTT. This translates into CDSSTATGPAFF.

This clonotype was seen repeatedly, ten times or more. V is TRBV20-1 and J is TRBJ1-4; 7 nucleotides line up with TRBD1. Germline trimming cut 4 bases from V and 8 bases from J; bases unmatched to any gene: 7. The germline V gene has CDR1 DFQATT and CDR2 SNEGSKA (reference sequence). There are 13 residues in the CDR3. CDR3 sequence: CSAMTGYNEKLFF. In DNA, the CDR3 is TGCAGTGCTATGACAGGGTATAACGAAAAACTGTTTTTT.

Ten or more counts support this clonotype. The chain recombines TRBV10-3 with TRBJ2-6; D remains ambiguous. V lost 2 bases and J lost 4, with 6 bases in between. Per germline, CDR1 ENHRY and CDR2 SYGVKD. CDR3 length equals 14 residues. CDR3 in amino acids: CAISERAGANVLTF. CDR3 bases: TGTGCCATCAGTGAGAGGGCCGGGGCCAACGTCCTGACTTTC.

This clonotype appeared many times. The chain couples TRBV12-3 or TRBV12-4 to TRBJ2-1; 10 bases align to TRBD2. CDR3 length equals 14 residues. V trimming: 5 bases; J trimming: 5 bases; junction bases outside the gene matches: 3. DNA for the CDR3: TGTGCCAGCAGTGCAGGACTAGCGGACAATGAGCAGTTCTTC. Its translation: CASSAGLADNEQFF.

Many counts were recorded for this clonotype. The gene calls are TRBV7-9 and TRBJ1-2, with a weak D call TRBD1 (5 bases). CDR1 and CDR2 from the germline V gene are SEHNR and FQNEAQ (reference sequence). The V end lost 3 bases, the J end lost 8 bases, and 19 bases lay between the germline ends. This CDR3 region has 15 residues. This CDR3 reads CASSFSPTAPGGYTF. CDR3 DNA: TGTGCCAGCAGCTTTTCTCCGACAGCCCCGGGAGGCTACACCTTC.

This clonotype was recorded at least ten times. The rearrangement uses TRBV20-1 and TRBJ2-1, with D uncertain. V was trimmed by 3 bases and J by 5 bases, leaving 23 bases between them. The germline V gene has CDR1 DFQATT and CDR2 SNEGSKA (reference sequence). The CDR3 extends over 17 amino acids. CDR3 amino acids: CSASSALGSGANNEQFF. CDR3 DNA sequence: TGCAGTGCTAGTTCGGCCCTAGGATCGGGTGCCAACAATGAGCAGTTCTTC.

This clonotype appeared many times. The CDR3 here is CASHGITGELFF. For the CDR3, the DNA is TGTGCCAGCCATGGTATCACCGGGGAGCTGTTTTTT. The chain links TRBV2 to TRBJ2-2; D not resolved. Trimming took 8 bases from V and 4 from J, leaving 8 bases between them. This CDR3 has 12 amino acids. CDR1 is SNHLY, CDR2 FYNNEI, per germline.

This clonotype was seen only a few times. The chain couples TRBV18 to TRBJ1-1; TRBD1 matches 9 bases. The junction had 7 bases not matched to a gene; V was cut back by 5 bases and J by 6 bases. Germline lookup yields CDR1 KGHSH and CDR2 LQKENI. The CDR3 spans 14 residues. The CDR3 DNA follows: TGTGCCAGCTCAAGACAGGGGGTCGAGGCTGAAGCTTTCTTT. Its protein is CASSRQGVEAEAFF.